Presented here are 23 T cell receptor beta chains from one specimen sequenced in a study of monozygotic twins with inflammatory bowel disease. TCRdb reprocessed the 5' RACE reads and keeps a single row for each CDR3 protein, giving no DNA. The sample totals roughly 330,000 distinct CDR3 sequences. The sample taken for sequencing was blood. These receptors all stem from a human donor with ulcerative colitis or Crohn's disease, or a healthy co-twin of an affected twin (not recorded which).

V and J are TRBV20-1 and TRBJ2-7; TCRdb's D call of TRBD2 is untestable without DNA. Per germline, CDR1 DFQATT and CDR2 SNEGSKA (reference sequence). The CDR3 loop spans 12 amino acids. CDR3 residues: CSASKLAGEQYF.

The chain employs TRBV20-1 and TRBJ2-1. Germline V CDR1 and CDR2: DFQATT, SNEGSKA (reference sequence). The CDR3 runs 12 residues. The CDR3 is CSPVKSYNEQFF.

The chain carries TRBV9 and TRBJ1-4; TCRdb designates TRBD1, a call that cannot be tested without DNA. Germline V gene data show CDR1 as SGDLS and CDR2 as YYNGEE. The CDR3 has 12 residues. The CDR3 loop is CASSPNRGELFF.

CDR3 sequence reads: CASSNPGQGDTGELFF. The chain carries TRBV4-1 and TRBJ2-2; no DNA is available, so the TRBD1 call from TCRdb remains unchecked. Germline V gene sequence: CDR1 MGHRA, CDR2 YSYEKL. CDR3 size: 16 residues.

The chain links TRBV30 to TRBJ2-1; TCRdb lists TRBD1, though no DNA is available to test this call. The CDR3 runs to 12 residues. Germline assignment: CDR1 GTSNPN and CDR2 SVGIG (reference sequence). CDR3 amino acids: CAWATGYNEQFF.

J is TRBJ2-3 and V is TRBV20-1; TCRdb picks TRBD2, but there is no DNA to check that call. The CDR3 contains 17 residues. The V gene's germline CDR1 is DFQATT and CDR2 SNEGSKA (reference sequence). The CDR3: CSATWWASGVPTDAQYF.

This rearrangement joins TRBV4-3 to TRBJ2-1; TCRdb names TRBD2, which stays unverified in the absence of DNA. Germline V gene data show CDR1 as LGHNA and CDR2 as YSLEER. The CDR3 consists of 13 residues. CDR3 residues: CASSQEAGNEQFF.

The CDR3 is CSADRAYIQYF. The V call is TRBV20-1, the J call TRBJ2-4; TCRdb names TRBD1, which stays unverified in the absence of DNA. The CDR3 is 11 residues long. CDR1 is DFQATT and CDR2 is SNEGSKA in the germline V gene (reference sequence).

The gene calls are TRBV6-5 and TRBJ1-1; TCRdb's D call of TRBD1 is untestable without DNA. The CDR3 runs 13 residues. The germline V gene encodes CDR1 MNHEY and CDR2 SVGAGI. The CDR3 spells CASSYKGGTEAFF.

The chain joins TRBV20-1 to TRBJ1-6; TCRdb returns TRBD1, unconfirmable since there is no DNA. Germline CDR1 is DFQATT and CDR2 is SNEGSKA (reference sequence). This CDR3 spans 14 amino acids. The CDR3 loop reads CSARVPGRNSPLHF.

The V call is TRBV12-3 or TRBV12-4, the J call TRBJ1-2; absent DNA, TCRdb's TRBD1 call cannot be checked. The CDR3 extends over 12 amino acids. The chain's CDR3 is CASRRDSYGYTF.

The chain is built from TRBV29-1 and TRBJ2-2; TCRdb outputs TRBD1, but without DNA this stays unchecked. Germline lookup yields CDR1 SQVTM and CDR2 ANQGSEA. There are 15 residues in the CDR3. The CDR3 spells CSVEGKTGVAGELFF.

The J gene is TRBJ2-2, the V gene TRBV29-1. Germline lookup yields CDR1 SQVTM and CDR2 ANQGSEA. This CDR3 has 16 residues. CDR3 residues: CSVEFLTGANTGELFF.

The chain couples TRBV7-8 to TRBJ2-3; the TCRdb D gene call, TRBD2, has no DNA to confirm it. This CDR3 is 15 amino acids long. Germline CDR1 SGHVS, CDR2 FQNEAQ. CDR3 residues: CASSKTSGGLDTQYF.

The J gene is TRBJ1-6, the V gene TRBV18. CDR1 KGHSH and CDR2 LQKENI come from the germline V gene. The CDR3 is 13 residues long. This CDR3 reads CASAPLADSPLHF.

The chain's CDR3 is CASKDLGELFF. The genes are TRBV12-3 or TRBV12-4 and TRBJ2-2. This CDR3 region has 11 residues.

The rearrangement uses TRBV15 and TRBJ1-5; with no DNA, the TCRdb D assignment of TRBD1 cannot be verified. Germline CDR1 reads LNHNV; CDR2 reads YYDKDF (reference sequence). This CDR3 comprises 14 residues. CDR3 sequence: CATSLGQGNQPQHF.

The chain employs TRBV20-1 and TRBJ2-7; there is no DNA to check the TCRdb D call of TRBD1. The CDR3 runs to 14 residues. Germline CDR1 and CDR2: DFQATT and SNEGSKA (reference sequence). The CDR3 loop is CSAGGTSFHYEQYF.

V and J are TRBV20-1 and TRBJ1-6. The CDR3 loop spans 14 amino acids. CDR1 and CDR2 from the germline V gene are DFQATT and SNEGSKA (reference sequence). The CDR3: CSASGISYNSPLHF.

The chain employs TRBV20-1 and TRBJ1-2. The CDR3 spans 11 residues. CDR1 and CDR2 from the germline V gene are DFQATT and SNEGSKA (reference sequence). This CDR3 reads CSATTDYGYTF.

The J gene is TRBJ2-7, the V gene TRBV5-1; TCRdb proposes TRBD1, but this gene call is untestable without DNA. The CDR3 extends over 14 amino acids. Germline-derived CDR1 and CDR2 are SGHRS and YFSETQ. The CDR3 spells CASSLEAGRRGEYF.

The chain employs TRBV20-1 and TRBJ1-3; TCRdb gives TRBD1 as the D gene, but with no DNA this cannot be confirmed. The CDR3 has 14 residues. Germline values: CDR1 DFQATT, CDR2 SNEGSKA (reference sequence). CDR3 amino acids: CSARDRDSGNTIYF.

The chain couples TRBV20-1 to TRBJ2-1; the TCRdb D gene call, TRBD2, has no DNA to confirm it. The CDR3 is 15 amino acids. Germline V gene sequence: CDR1 DFQATT, CDR2 SNEGSKA (reference sequence). Here the CDR3 reads CSATPASGDYNEQFF.